This T cell receptor beta chain was obtained from a study of early T cells in non-severe SARS-CoV-2 infection. Study background: Sequenced material consisted of bulk RNA (from unsorted whole blood), and chains were unpaired.

Unique molecular identifiers were attached to individual cDNA molecules. Via MiXCR, TCRdb re-called the 5' RACE reads, giving one row per CDR3 protein. The sample records about 66,000 distinct CDR3 sequences, around 13% being singletons. From germline, CDR1 is SEHNR and CDR2 FQNEAQ (reference sequence). CDR3 length equals 16 residues. Trimming at V came to 1 base and at J to 4 bases, leaving 7 bases not matched to a gene. Broader study findings: VDJdb matching skewed toward anti-spike CD8 responses, missing private and CD4 specificities.

Ten or more counts support this clonotype. Its specificity is unknown. The clonotype was recovered from an adult who was a healthcare worker with PCR-confirmed SARS-CoV-2 infection or an uninfected control (not recorded which). Sequencing was performed on whole blood. The chain is built from TRBV7-9 and TRBJ2-1; 7 bases align to TRBD2. Here the CDR3 reads CASSLGGGNSYNEQFF. The CDR3 coding sequence is TGTGCCAGCAGCTTAGGCGGGGGTAATTCGTACAATGAGCAGTTCTTC.